The 31 T cell receptor beta chains presented below share a single source sample, sequenced in a study of cytomegalovirus exposure and HLA in healthy donors. PCR primers comprised 60 Vbeta and 13 Jbeta primers. The table came from immunoSEQ multiplex PCR; TCRdb's copy has only in-frame clones and leaves some out. The sample features about 55,000 clones, with approximately 10% in its top ten. What was sequenced was PBMCs. These receptors came from a man aged 45-65 years in good health and CMV-seropositive.

The rearrangement uses TRBV19 and TRBJ2-3; D possibly corresponds to TRBD1 (5 bases). The germline CDR1 and CDR2 sequences are LNHDA and SQIVND (reference sequence). V shed 3 bases and J shed 0 bases, with 13 bases lying between them. The CDR3 sequence is 16 residues long. The CDR3 nucleotides are TGTGCCAGTAGTATGGACAAGGGTAGAAGCACAGATACGCAGTATTTT. Its protein product is CASSMDKGRSTDTQYF.

The chain is built from TRBV7-9 and TRBJ1-1, with D perhaps matching TRBD1 (6 bases). Trimming stripped 5 bases from V and 1 base from J, with 14 bases between. CDR3 length: 15 amino acids. CDR1 is SEHNR, CDR2 FQNEAQ, per germline (reference sequence). CDR3 sequence: CASSKYREKNTEAFF. The CDR3 nucleotides are TGTGCCAGCAGCAAATACAGGGAGAAGAACACTGAAGCTTTCTTT.

This chain connects TRBV18 to TRBJ2-5; tentative D call: TRBD2 (5 bases). Germline CDR1 and CDR2: KGHSH and LQKENI. Trimming removed 1 base from V and 9 bases from J, with 27 bases in between. The CDR3 loop spans 18 amino acids. CDR3: CASSPRGSRGSQIGAQYF. The CDR3 DNA reads as TGTGCCAGCTCACCACGGGGAAGTCGTGGATCCCAGATCGGGGCCCAGTACTTC.

The rearrangement uses TRBV7-3 and TRBJ2-2; D unclear. Germline V gives CDR1 SGHTA, CDR2 FQGTGA. CDR3 length: 15 residues. The V and J ends lost 5 bases and 0 bases respectively, with 10 bases between them. The CDR3 loop is CASSHGGANTGELFF. The CDR3 DNA sequence: TGTGCCAGCAGCCACGGCGGAGCGAACACCGGGGAGCTGTTTTTT.

The chain combines TRBV7-2 with TRBJ1-2; TRBD1 might be the D (6 bases). Trimming shortened V by 3 bases and J by 4 bases, and 15 bases separated the two germline ends. This CDR3 region has 15 residues. From germline, CDR1 is SGHTA and CDR2 FQGNSA. In nucleotides, the CDR3 is TGTGCCAGCAGCTTCCACCGACAGGACGCCTATGGCTACACCTTC. The encoded protein is CASSFHRQDAYGYTF.

This rearrangement joins TRBV7-2 to TRBJ2-1, with TRBD2 matching over 7 bases. Germline CDR1 is SGHTA and CDR2 is FQGNSA. Trimming cost V 5 bases and J 2 bases; bases outside gene matches: 6. This CDR3 has 15 residues. The CDR3 coding sequence is TGTGCCAGCAGCCCCGAGGCGGGAGCCTACAATGAGCAGTTCTTC. It encodes CASSPEAGAYNEQFF.

The J gene is TRBJ1-1, the V gene TRBV11-3; D is undetermined. With 5 bases removed from V and 2 bases from J, the gap between germline ends came to 15 bases. In germline, CDR1 is SGHNT, CDR2 YENEEA. CDR3 length: 15 residues. The CDR3 loop is CASSPGGQANTEAFF. The CDR3 DNA sequence: TGTGCCAGCAGCCCAGGAGGGCAGGCCAACACTGAAGCTTTCTTT.

This chain connects TRBV30 to TRBJ1-1; D gene unclear. The CDR3 runs 13 residues. The V end was cut by 6 bases, the J end by 0 bases, with 11 bases between. Germline V CDR1 and CDR2: GTSNPN, SVGIG (reference sequence). The DNA for the CDR3 is TGTGCCTGCCGATGGCAGATGAACACTGAAGCTTTCTTT. Its translation is CACRWQMNTEAFF.

The chain links TRBV10-3 to TRBJ2-7; 7 bases agree with TRBD1. This CDR3 is built from 13 residues. The germline CDR1 and CDR2 sequences are ENHRY and SYGVKD. J gave up 6 bases and V 10 bases, and 12 bases lay outside the gene matches. The CDR3 region is CATTGTAFLEQYF. CDR3 DNA: TGTGCCACCACCGGGACAGCGTTTCTCGAGCAGTACTTC.

As DNA, the CDR3 is TGTGCCAGCAGCAACAGGGGGTATCACTATGGCTACACCTTC. Protein: CASSNRGYHYGYTF. J is TRBJ1-2 and V is TRBV7-2; 8 nucleotides align to TRBD1. The CDR3 loop spans 14 amino acids. J gave up 3 bases and V 5 bases, and 5 bases lay outside the gene matches. From germline, CDR1 is SGHTA and CDR2 FQGNSA.

This chain links TRBV10-3 with TRBJ1-1; D is possibly TRBD1 (6 bases). The germline V and J ends were trimmed by 8 bases and 0 bases, with 7 bases remaining between them. Germline CDR1 reads ENHRY; CDR2 reads SYGVKD. The CDR3 loop spans 12 amino acids. The CDR3 nucleotides are TGTGCCATCGGACAGTTGAACACTGAAGCTTTCTTT. It specifies CAIGQLNTEAFF.

The chain links TRBV7-9 to TRBJ2-7; possibly TRBD1 for D (6 bases). This CDR3 region has 12 residues. With 10 bases removed from V and 5 bases from J, the gap between germline ends came to 15 bases. Germline values: CDR1 SEHNR, CDR2 FQNEAQ (reference sequence). The CDR3 loop is CATQGNGDEQYF. As DNA, the CDR3 is TGTGCCACTCAGGGGAACGGAGACGAGCAGTACTTC.

The chain links TRBV5-1 to TRBJ2-2, with 7 bases aligning to TRBD1. CDR1 SGHRS and CDR2 YFSETQ come from the germline V gene. Trimming cost V 6 bases and J 3 bases; bases outside gene matches: 5. This CDR3 has 14 residues. The CDR3 DNA sequence: TGCGCCAGCACGCCCGGGACAGACACCGGGGAGCTGTTTTTT. Translation gives CASTPGTDTGELFF.

This rearrangement joins TRBV4-1 to TRBJ2-3; 9 nucleotides agree with TRBD2. This CDR3 has 15 amino acids. The V and J ends lost 4 bases and 4 bases, in that order; junction bases with no gene match: 6. Germline V gives CDR1 MGHRA, CDR2 YSYEKL. The CDR3 spells CASSPHGTSPDTQYF. CDR3 in DNA: TGCGCCAGCAGCCCCCACGGGACTAGCCCAGATACGCAGTATTTT.

The rearrangement joins TRBV4-2 to TRBJ1-1; D not certain. CDR1 is LGHNA, CDR2 YNFKEQ, per germline. The V and J ends lost 4 bases and 0 bases respectively, with 12 bases between them. This CDR3 contains 15 residues. CDR3 region: CASSPGREVNTEAFF. Here the CDR3 DNA reads TGTGCCAGCAGCCCTGGTCGGGAGGTGAACACTGAAGCTTTCTTT.

V gene TRBV4-3 combines with J gene TRBJ1-2; D is undetermined. The CDR3 spans 15 residues. CDR1 is LGHNA and CDR2 is YSLEER in the germline V gene. V lost 0 bases, J lost 2 bases, and 10 bases lay in between. CDR3 DNA: TGCGCCAGCAGCCAAGAAGATCAGTTGAACTATGGCTACACCTTC. Translated: CASSQEDQLNYGYTF.

The genes are TRBV5-1 and TRBJ1-1; D unresolved. The CDR3 has 13 amino acids. Trimming stripped 0 bases from V and 11 bases from J, with 14 bases between. Germline assignment: CDR1 SGHRS and CDR2 YFSETQ. CDR3 protein: CASSLGRYERAFF. In DNA, the CDR3 is TGCGCCAGCAGCTTGGGCCGGTACGAGAGGGCTTTCTTT.

The chain is built from TRBV5-6 and TRBJ2-3; a weak D match, TRBD1 (6 bases). This CDR3 is built from 14 residues. Trimming pared 2 bases from V and 2 bases from J, leaving 9 bases between. The germline V gene has CDR1 SGHDT and CDR2 YYEEEE. The CDR3 reads CASSLHRATDTQYF. CDR3 nucleotides: TGTGCCAGCAGCTTACACAGGGCCACAGATACGCAGTATTTT.

This CDR3 reads CASSLGQGNSPLHF. In DNA, the CDR3 is TGCGCCAGCAGCTTGGGTCAGGGGAATTCACCCCTCCACTTT. This rearrangement joins TRBV5-1 to TRBJ1-6; a weak D match, TRBD1 (6 bases). The CDR3 has 14 amino acids. The V gene's germline CDR1 is SGHRS and CDR2 YFSETQ. Deletions cut 0 bases from V and 7 bases from J, with 8 bases between.

V gene TRBV5-4 combines with J gene TRBJ2-1; 9 nucleotides line up with TRBD2. The length of the CDR3 is 15 residues. Germline V gene sequence: CDR1 SGHNT, CDR2 YYREEE (reference sequence). The junction had 2 bases not matched to a gene; V was cut back by 0 bases and J by 4 bases. The CDR3 DNA sequence: TGTGCCAGCAGCTTGGTAGCGGGGGTATACAATGAGCAGTTCTTC. It encodes CASSLVAGVYNEQFF. Full variable domain (missing parts from reference TRBV5-4 and TRBJ2-1): ETGVTQSPTHLIKTRGQQVTLRCSSQSGHNTVSWYQQALGQGPQFIFQYYREEENGRGNFPPRFSGLQFPNYSSELNVNALELDDSALYLCASSLVAGVYNEQFFGPGTRLTVL.

J is TRBJ2-1 and V is TRBV7-6; the match to TRBD1 covers 11 bases. V shed 4 bases, J shed 8 bases, and the junction held 4 bases outside the gene matches. CDR1 and CDR2 (germline): SGHVS, FNYEAQ. The CDR3 has 14 residues. The CDR3 region is CASSWDRGRDEQFF. The CDR3 DNA sequence: TGTGCCAGCAGCTGGGACAGGGGGAGGGATGAGCAGTTCTTC.

The rearrangement links TRBV5-6 to TRBJ1-1; TRBD1 agrees at 10 bases. Losses at the gene ends were 4 bases for V and 5 bases for J; bases not matched to a gene: 8. The germline V gene encodes CDR1 SGHDT and CDR2 YYEEEE. The CDR3 length is 15 residues. The CDR3 nucleotides read TGTGCCAGCAGCGGCGACAGGGGGCGAGAAACTGAAGCTTTCTTT. It is translated as CASSGDRGRETEAFF.

Of note for this clone: The junction and the germline gene differ at one end; a read error may be behind it. The gene calls are TRBV29-1 and TRBJ1-1; D is unclear. Germline loops: CDR1 SQVTM, CDR2 ANQGSEA. The CDR3 sequence is 12 residues long. DNA of the CDR3: TGCAGCGTTGTACAGTTGAACACTGAAGATTTCTTT. Encoded protein: CSVVQLNTEDFF. The whole variable domain, filled in from reference TRBV29-1 and TRBJ1-1, reads SAVISQKPSRDICQRGTSLTIQCQVDSQVTMMFWYRQQPGQSLTLIATANQGSEATYESGFVIDKFPISRPNLTFSTLTVSNMSPEDSSIYLCSVVQLNTEDFFGQGTRLTVV.

This chain connects TRBV6-5 to TRBJ2-7; weak D call: TRBD2 (6 bases). Trimming shortened V by 10 bases and J by 2 bases, and 15 bases separated the two germline ends. Germline CDR1 MNHEY, CDR2 SVGAGI. The CDR3 is 13 residues long. The CDR3 here is CATRGGETYEQYF. The CDR3 DNA reads TGTGCCACCCGAGGCGGGGAAACCTACGAGCAGTACTTC.

The chain links TRBV7-3 to TRBJ1-1; D perhaps matches TRBD1 (6 bases). Deletions cut 1 base from V and 5 bases from J, with 8 bases between. The CDR3 has 13 residues. Germline CDR1 and CDR2: SGHTA and FQGTGA. In DNA, the CDR3 is TGTGCCAGCAGCTTAATAGGGGGTACTGAAGCTTTCTTT. It encodes CASSLIGGTEAFF. Looking up the rest from reference TRBV7-3 and TRBJ1-1 gives the full variable domain: GAGVSQTPSNKVTEKGKYVELRCDPISGHTALYWYRQSLGQGPEFLIYFQGTGAADDSGLPNDRFFAVRPEGSVSTLKIQRTERGDSAVYLCASSLIGGTEAFFGQGTRLTVV.

The V call is TRBV6-5, the J call TRBJ1-1; no definite D call. CDR3 length: 13 residues. Trimming cost V 8 bases and J 5 bases, with 15 bases left between them. Per the germline V gene, CDR1 is MNHEY and CDR2 is SVGAGI. The CDR3 is CASWVGTGTEAFF. The CDR3 DNA sequence: TGTGCCAGCTGGGTGGGTACGGGTACTGAAGCTTTCTTT.

In DNA, the CDR3 is TGTGCGAGGACCGGGACAGGGGGTTACGAGCAGTACTTC. This gives the protein CARTGTGGYEQYF. The V and J genes are TRBV30 and TRBJ2-7; 11 bases map to TRBD1. The CDR3 loop spans 13 amino acids. Germline values: CDR1 GTSNPN, CDR2 SVGIG (reference sequence).

This chain joins TRBV4-3 and TRBJ2-7, with 14 positions matching TRBD2. CDR3 length equals 16 residues. The V gene end was trimmed by 4 bases and the J gene end by 0 bases; junction bases not matched to a gene: 2. Germline lookup yields CDR1 LGHNA and CDR2 YSLEER. The CDR3: CASSRLAGGSSYEQYF. DNA for the CDR3: TGCGCCAGCAGCCGACTAGCGGGAGGGAGCTCCTACGAGCAGTACTTC.

The chain joins TRBV30 to TRBJ2-1; 8 bases agree with TRBD2. This CDR3 region has 14 residues. V was clipped by 5 bases and J by 2 bases; unmatched bases: 5. Germline CDR1 reads GTSNPN; CDR2 reads SVGIG (reference sequence). CDR3 sequence: CAWGSGGTYNEQFF. CDR3 in DNA: TGTGCCTGGGGGTCGGGGGGGACCTACAATGAGCAGTTCTTC.

The V call is TRBV7-2, the J call TRBJ1-2; TRBD1 matches 10 bases. Germline lookup yields CDR1 SGHTA and CDR2 FQGNSA. This CDR3 comprises 13 residues. The ends lost 3 bases at V and 7 bases at J; junction bases unmatched: 2. CDR3 protein: CASSFRQGAGYTF. In nucleotides, the CDR3 is TGTGCCAGCAGCTTCCGACAGGGGGCTGGCTACACCTTC.

This rearrangement joins TRBV27 to TRBJ1-2; maybe TRBD1 (6 bases). CDR3 length equals 13 residues. Deletions cut 3 bases from V and 4 bases from J, with 9 bases between. The germline CDR1 and CDR2 sequences are MNHEY and SMNVEV (reference sequence). This chain's CDR3 is CASSFQGTYGYTF. The DNA for the CDR3 is TGTGCCAGCAGTTTTCAGGGGACCTATGGCTACACCTTC.